The 27 T cell receptor beta chains below were found in one sample sequenced in a study of cytomegalovirus exposure and HLA in healthy donors. The PCR ran on 60 Vbeta and 13 Jbeta primers. Method: immunoSEQ multiplex PCR; TCRdb's copy keeps in-frame clones and lacks some. The sample carries approximately 160,000 clones, 65% to 85% recorded once. Source material: PBMCs. These TCRs come from a woman in her late teens or twenties in good health and CMV-seronegative.

V usage is TRBV9 and J usage is TRBJ1-2; D possibly corresponds to TRBD1 (6 bases). The CDR3 is 14 amino acids. Germline CDR1 reads SGDLS; CDR2 reads YYNGEE. V was trimmed by 0 bases and J by 4 bases, leaving 10 bases between them. In DNA form, the CDR3 reads TGTGCCAGCAGCGTAGGCCAGGGGCCCTATGGCTACACCTTC. It yields the protein CASSVGQGPYGYTF.

The chain has TRBV5-4 and TRBJ2-1, with 8 nucleotides matching TRBD2. This CDR3 contains 15 residues. The V gene's germline CDR1 is SGHNT and CDR2 YYREEE (reference sequence). The J segment lost 2 bases and the V segment lost 4 bases, leaving 5 bases of the junction unmatched. CDR3 in amino acids: CASSPAGGTYNEQFF. CDR3 coding DNA: TGTGCCAGCAGCCCGGCGGGAGGAACCTACAATGAGCAGTTCTTC.

The V and J genes are TRBV12-5 and TRBJ1-2; 10 nucleotides line up with TRBD1. Looked up from germline, CDR1 is LGHNT and CDR2 is FRNRAP. Unmatched junction bases numbered 26, after V lost 2 bases and J lost 5 bases. The CDR3 contains 22 residues. Written as DNA, the CDR3 is TGTGCTAGTGGTTTGACTCCATCATCTCCGGGGACAGGGGATCGGATATGGTATGGCTACACCTTC. It is translated as CASGLTPSSPGTGDRIWYGYTF.

This clone was seen a few times. The CDR3 coding sequence is TGTGCCAGCAGGAGGGACAGCAACACTGAAGCTTTCTTT. This translates into CASRRDSNTEAFF. V usage is TRBV27 and J usage is TRBJ1-1; TRBD1 aligns across 7 bases. CDR1 is MNHEY, CDR2 SMNVEV, per germline (reference sequence). V was clipped by 6 bases and J by 2 bases; unmatched bases: 3. This CDR3 contains 13 residues.

The V and J genes are TRBV15 and TRBJ2-7, with D unclear. V was trimmed by 0 bases and J by 7 bases, leaving 10 bases between them. This CDR3 is built from 13 residues. Germline V gene lookup returns CDR1 LNHNV and CDR2 YYDKDF (reference sequence). The CDR3 protein is CATSRDRPREQYF. For the CDR3, the DNA is TGTGCCACCAGCAGAGACCGACCGAGGGAGCAGTACTTC.

A few counts support this clone. The chain has TRBV6-5 and TRBJ1-1, with unresolved D. CDR1 is MNHEY and CDR2 is SVGAGI in the germline V gene. The germline V and J ends were trimmed by 0 bases and 7 bases, with 12 bases remaining between them. This CDR3 has 14 amino acids. The CDR3 coding sequence is TGTGCCAGCAGTTACTCGAGGGCTTTGGGTGAAGCTTTCTTT. Translating it yields CASSYSRALGEAFF.

The chain is built from TRBV5-1 and TRBJ1-1; TRBD1 is a possible D gene (5 bases). This CDR3 region has 13 residues. The germline V gene encodes CDR1 SGHRS and CDR2 YFSETQ. The V end lost 2 bases, the J end lost 7 bases, and 12 bases lay between the germline ends. The DNA for the CDR3 is TGCGCCAGCAGCTTTCAGGGAAATGGTGAAGCTTTCTTT. Its translation: CASSFQGNGEAFF.

The V and J genes are TRBV7-9 and TRBJ1-5, with a tentative D call TRBD1 (5 bases). The CDR3 is made up of 13 amino acids. CDR1 and CDR2 (germline): SEHNR, FQNEAQ (reference sequence). V lost 4 bases and J lost 2, with 6 bases in between. Here the CDR3 reads CASSWGGNQPQHF. The CDR3 region has the DNA TGTGCCAGCAGCTGGGGGGGCAATCAGCCCCAGCATTTT.

The chain couples TRBV9 to TRBJ2-2; 11 bases match TRBD2. Germline assignment: CDR1 SGDLS and CDR2 YYNGEE. Trimming took 0 bases from V and 7 from J; bases not matched to a gene: 8. The CDR3 is 17 amino acids. Here the CDR3 DNA reads TGTGCCAGCAGCGTAGGAATTACTAGCGGGAGTCGCGGGGAGCTGTTTTTT. Amino acids: CASSVGITSGSRGELFF.

In DNA form, the CDR3 reads TGCGCCAGCAGCTTCCCACAGGGGACCTACAATGAGCAGTTCTTC. Protein product: CASSFPQGTYNEQFF. V and J are TRBV5-1 and TRBJ2-1; 7 positions agree with TRBD1. Germline V gene sequence: CDR1 SGHRS, CDR2 YFSETQ. V shed 2 bases, J shed 2 bases, and the junction held 4 bases outside the gene matches. This CDR3 has 15 residues.

A single count supports this clone. V and J are TRBV7-9 and TRBJ2-7; 10 bases align to TRBD2. V gave up 5 bases and J gave up 7 bases; unmatched junction bases: 8. Germline values: CDR1 SEHNR, CDR2 FQNEAQ (reference sequence). The CDR3 is 14 residues long. CDR3 loop: CASSLQREGLEQYF. The CDR3 bases are TGTGCCAGCAGCCTCCAGCGGGAGGGCTTGGAGCAGTACTTC.

The chain employs TRBV28 and TRBJ1-5; 8 positions match TRBD1. Trimming cost V 5 bases and J 2 bases; bases outside gene matches: 17. The germline CDR1 and CDR2 sequences are MDHEN and SYDVKM. The CDR3 has 19 residues. The CDR3, as DNA: TGTGCCAGCAGTCCCCGAAGGGGACAGGATTTTAATGGCAATCAGCCCCAGCATTTT. It specifies CASSPRRGQDFNGNQPQHF.

This clone was seen once. The rearrangement links TRBV11-2 to TRBJ2-2, with a possible D match to TRBD1 (6 bases). Per the germline V gene, CDR1 is SGHAT and CDR2 is FQNNGV. V lost 3 bases and J lost 6, with 20 bases in between. The CDR3 totals 17 residues. Here the CDR3 DNA reads TGTGCCAGCAGCTTTTACAGGGTTGTGTCCTTTGCCGGGGAGCTGTTTTTT. This translates into CASSFYRVVSFAGELFF.

This rearrangement joins TRBV7-3 to TRBJ2-5; TRBD2 might be the D (5 bases). With 2 bases removed from V and 3 bases from J, the gap between germline ends came to 7 bases. CDR3 size: 13 residues. Germline lookup yields CDR1 SGHTA and CDR2 FQGTGA. CDR3 protein: CASSLEGEETQYF. CDR3 nucleotides: TGTGCCAGCAGCTTAGAGGGAGAAGAGACCCAGTACTTC.

This sequence joins TRBV2 and TRBJ2-1; 11 nucleotides agree with TRBD2. The germline V gene has CDR1 SNHLY and CDR2 FYNNEI. The ends lost 6 bases at V and 5 bases at J; junction bases unmatched: 9. The CDR3 spans 16 residues. CDR3 sequence reads: CASRWTSGLSDNEQFF. The CDR3 DNA sequence: TGTGCCAGCAGGTGGACTAGCGGGCTTTCCGACAATGAGCAGTTCTTC.

There are a few counts of this clone. Other DNA variants within this sample encode the same CDR3. The rearrangement links TRBV5-4 to TRBJ2-3, with 12 bases fitting TRBD2. V shed 3 bases, J shed 1 base, and the junction held 3 bases outside the gene matches. Germline loops: CDR1 SGHNT, CDR2 YYREEE (reference sequence). CDR3 length: 16 residues. The CDR3: CASSYRLAGGTDTQYF. CDR3 bases: TGTGCCAGCAGCTATCGACTAGCGGGGGGCACAGATACGCAGTATTTT.

CDR3: CASSYRAGGGTGELFF. CDR3 sequence (DNA): TGTGCCAGCAGTTACAGGGCGGGGGGGGGCACCGGGGAGCTGTTTTTT. The chain couples TRBV6-5 to TRBJ2-2; 9 nucleotides align to TRBD2. Losses at the gene ends were 2 bases for V and 4 bases for J; bases not matched to a gene: 5. CDR1 is MNHEY, CDR2 SVGAGI, per germline. The CDR3 consists of 16 residues.

This clone has more than one count but fewer than ten. V is TRBV27 and J is TRBJ2-3, with D tentatively TRBD2 (5 bases). CDR1 is MNHEY, CDR2 SMNVEV, per germline (reference sequence). The V and J ends lost 5 bases and 5 bases respectively, with 20 bases between them. The CDR3 length is 16 residues. CDR3 loop: CASSLNTPRAGDTQYF. CDR3 DNA sequence: TGTGCCAGCAGTCTGAACACCCCACGGGCGGGAGATACGCAGTATTTT.

This clone turned up a few times. This chain links TRBV6-5 with TRBJ1-4, with D perhaps TRBD1 (6 bases). The CDR3 is 16 residues long. Looked up from germline, CDR1 is MNHEY and CDR2 is SVGAGI. Trimming took 2 bases from V and 5 from J, leaving 15 bases between them. CDR3 in DNA: TGTGCCAGCAGTTACCAGTGGACAGCGTCAAATGAAAAACTGTTTTTT. This gives the protein CASSYQWTASNEKLFF.

To note about this clone: Germline and junction disagree at one end, which may indicate a read error. The CDR3 spells CASSLAGTGSSF. The CDR3 region has the DNA TGTGCCAGCAGCTTAGCCGGGACAGGGTCCTCCTTC. The chain carries TRBV7-9 and TRBJ2-7; 9 bases map to TRBD1. This CDR3 comprises 12 residues. Germline values: CDR1 SEHNR, CDR2 FQNEAQ (reference sequence).

This clone was counted a few times. V and J are TRBV5-1 and TRBJ1-1; D remains ambiguous. This CDR3 contains 14 residues. Germline values: CDR1 SGHRS, CDR2 YFSETQ. Trimming shortened V by 0 bases and J by 1 base, and 7 bases separated the two germline ends. The DNA for the CDR3 is TGCGCCAGCAGCTTGGCCGCGCCGAACACTGAAGCTTTCTTT. This encodes CASSLAAPNTEAFF.

The chain has TRBV29-1 and TRBJ2-5, with 8 bases lining up with TRBD1. After removal of 5 bases from V and 4 bases from J, the junction contained 15 bases not matched to a gene. The germline V gene has CDR1 SQVTM and CDR2 ANQGSEA. This CDR3 comprises 16 residues. The CDR3 loop reads CSVPYHRQGQRETQYF. The CDR3 DNA sequence: TGCAGCGTTCCCTATCACCGACAGGGGCAGAGAGAGACCCAGTACTTC.

This chain joins TRBV28 and TRBJ1-5; D not resolved. The CDR3 is made up of 12 amino acids. Germline V lookup: CDR1 MDHEN, CDR2 SYDVKM. V shed 5 bases and J shed 4 bases, with 6 bases lying between them. The CDR3 here is CASSPLNQPQHF. The CDR3 region has the DNA TGTGCCAGCAGTCCCCTGAATCAGCCCCAGCATTTT.

There are a few counts of this clone. The chain combines TRBV7-9 with TRBJ2-1, with a weak D call TRBD2 (6 bases). CDR3 length equals 13 residues. Per the germline V gene, CDR1 is SEHNR and CDR2 is FQNEAQ (reference sequence). V was shortened by 4 bases and J by 13 bases, with 17 bases between the two germline ends. This CDR3 is CASSSRPGDLQFF. CDR3 nucleotide sequence: TGTGCCAGCAGCTCCCGGCCGGGGGACTTACAGTTCTTC.

The V and J genes are TRBV5-1 and TRBJ2-1; D is possibly TRBD2 (6 bases). CDR3 size: 19 residues. Deletions cut 1 base from V and 9 bases from J, with 29 bases between. Germline V CDR1 and CDR2: SGHRS, YFSETQ. The DNA of the CDR3 is TGCGCCAGCAGCTTGTCGGGGGATGAGGGAAAGGGAATCCCCGGTGAGCAGTTCTTC. Amino acids: CASSLSGDEGKGIPGEQFF. The entire variable domain, with the rest obtained from reference TRBV5-1 and TRBJ2-1, is as follows: KAGVTQTPRYLIKTRGQQVTLSCSPISGHRSVSWYQQTPGQGLQFLFEYFSETQRNKGNFPGRFSGRQFSNSRSEMNVSTLELGDSALYLCASSLSGDEGKGIPGEQFFGPGTRLTVL.

The chain joins TRBV5-4 to TRBJ2-3, with TRBD2 as a possible D gene (5 bases). The CDR3 is 12 amino acids. Germline V gives CDR1 SGHNT, CDR2 YYREEE (reference sequence). Trimming took 1 base from V and 7 from J, leaving 7 bases between them. The CDR3 loop is CASSLFGNTQYF. The CDR3 DNA follows: TGTGCCAGCAGCTTGTTCGGGAATACGCAGTATTTT.

CDR3 sequence reads: CASSLEPSNQPQHF. As DNA, the CDR3 is TGTGCCAGCAGCTTGGAGCCAAGCAATCAGCCCCAGCATTTT. The V and J genes are TRBV5-4 and TRBJ1-5, with D hard to call. Germline loops: CDR1 SGHNT, CDR2 YYREEE (reference sequence). This CDR3 has 14 residues. Trimming cost V 0 bases and J 1 base, with 5 bases left between them.